Below, one T cell receptor beta chain is given with its context. What it binds is not known. It was with 60 Vbeta and 13 Jbeta primers that the PCR ran. Repertoires were generated with immunoSEQ multiplex PCR, while TCRdb's copy carries only in-frame clones and drops some. The data contain roughly 160,000 clones, roughly 83% of them seen just once; the ten biggest clones take up approximately 1.3%. The sample originates from a study of cytomegalovirus exposure and HLA in healthy donors. Study findings and constraints: An assumption of roughly uniform sequencing depth across donors underlay the presence/absence analyses. In an earlier analysis, about 90% or about 30%: the productive usage of most TCR beta V segments.

The source material was PBMCs. This TCR was sampled from a boy aged 2-15 years in good health and CMV-seronegative.

The CDR3 nucleotides are TGTGCCAGCAGCGTAGATAGTAGCGGGGGGAACACCGGGGAGCTGTTTTTT. This codes for CASSVDSSGGNTGELFF. J is TRBJ2-2 and V is TRBV9; TRBD2 agrees at 9 bases. The CDR3 consists of 17 residues. CDR1 SGDLS and CDR2 YYNGEE come from the germline V gene. Germline trimming cut 0 bases from V and 1 base from J; bases unmatched to any gene: 4.